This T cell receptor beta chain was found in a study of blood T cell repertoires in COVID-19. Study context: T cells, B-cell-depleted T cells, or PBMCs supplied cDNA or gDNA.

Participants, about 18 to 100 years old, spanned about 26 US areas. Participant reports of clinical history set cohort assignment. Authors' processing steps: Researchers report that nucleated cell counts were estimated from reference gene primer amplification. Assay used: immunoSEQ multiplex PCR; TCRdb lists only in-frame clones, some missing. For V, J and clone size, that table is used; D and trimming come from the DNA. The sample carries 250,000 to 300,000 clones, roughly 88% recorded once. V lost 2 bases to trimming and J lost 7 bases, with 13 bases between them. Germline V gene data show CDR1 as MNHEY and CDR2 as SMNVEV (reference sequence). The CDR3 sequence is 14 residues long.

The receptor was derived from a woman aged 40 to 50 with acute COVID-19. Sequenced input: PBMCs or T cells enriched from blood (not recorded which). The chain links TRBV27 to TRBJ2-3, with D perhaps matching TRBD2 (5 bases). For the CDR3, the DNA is TGTGCCAGCAGTTTACTAGCAGACCCCCATACGCAGTATTTT. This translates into CASSLLADPHTQYF.